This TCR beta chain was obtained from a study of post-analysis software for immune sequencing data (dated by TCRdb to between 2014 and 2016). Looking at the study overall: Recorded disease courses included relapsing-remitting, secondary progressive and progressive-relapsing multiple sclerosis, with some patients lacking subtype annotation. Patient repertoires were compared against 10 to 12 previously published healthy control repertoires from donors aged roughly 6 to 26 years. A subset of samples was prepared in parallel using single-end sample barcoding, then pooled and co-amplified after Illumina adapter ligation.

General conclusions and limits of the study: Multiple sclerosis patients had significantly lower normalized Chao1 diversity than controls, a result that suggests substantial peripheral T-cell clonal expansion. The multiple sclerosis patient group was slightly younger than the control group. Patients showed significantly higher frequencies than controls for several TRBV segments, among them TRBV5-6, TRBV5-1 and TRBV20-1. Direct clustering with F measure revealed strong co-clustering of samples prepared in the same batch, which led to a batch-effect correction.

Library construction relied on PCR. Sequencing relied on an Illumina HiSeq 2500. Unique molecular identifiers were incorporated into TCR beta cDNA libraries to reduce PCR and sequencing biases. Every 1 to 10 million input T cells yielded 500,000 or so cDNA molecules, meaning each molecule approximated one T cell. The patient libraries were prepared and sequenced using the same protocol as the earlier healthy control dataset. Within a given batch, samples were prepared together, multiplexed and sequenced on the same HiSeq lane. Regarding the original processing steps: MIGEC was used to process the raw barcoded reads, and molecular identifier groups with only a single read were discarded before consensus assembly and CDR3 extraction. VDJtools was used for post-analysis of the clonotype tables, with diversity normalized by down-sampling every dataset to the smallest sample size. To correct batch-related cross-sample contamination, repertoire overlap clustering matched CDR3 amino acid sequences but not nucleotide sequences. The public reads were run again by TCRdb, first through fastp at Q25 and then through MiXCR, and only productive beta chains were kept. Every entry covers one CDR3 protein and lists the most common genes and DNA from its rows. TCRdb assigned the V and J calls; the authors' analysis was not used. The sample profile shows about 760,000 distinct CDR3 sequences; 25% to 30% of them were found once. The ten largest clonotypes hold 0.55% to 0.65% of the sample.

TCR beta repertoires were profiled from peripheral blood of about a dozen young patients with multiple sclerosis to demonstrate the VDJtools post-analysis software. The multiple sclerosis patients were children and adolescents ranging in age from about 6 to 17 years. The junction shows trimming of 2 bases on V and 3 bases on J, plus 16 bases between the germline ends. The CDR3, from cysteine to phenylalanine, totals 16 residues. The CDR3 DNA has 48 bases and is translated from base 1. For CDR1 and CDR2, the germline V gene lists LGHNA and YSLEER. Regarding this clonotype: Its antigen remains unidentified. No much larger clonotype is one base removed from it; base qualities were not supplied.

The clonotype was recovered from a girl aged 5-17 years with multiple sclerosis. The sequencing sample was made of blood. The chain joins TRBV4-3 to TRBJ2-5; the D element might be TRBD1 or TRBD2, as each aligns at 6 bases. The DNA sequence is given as TGCGCCAGCAGCCAACTAACAGTAGGGGGGAAAGAGACCCAGTACTTC. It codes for CASSQLTVGGKETQYF.